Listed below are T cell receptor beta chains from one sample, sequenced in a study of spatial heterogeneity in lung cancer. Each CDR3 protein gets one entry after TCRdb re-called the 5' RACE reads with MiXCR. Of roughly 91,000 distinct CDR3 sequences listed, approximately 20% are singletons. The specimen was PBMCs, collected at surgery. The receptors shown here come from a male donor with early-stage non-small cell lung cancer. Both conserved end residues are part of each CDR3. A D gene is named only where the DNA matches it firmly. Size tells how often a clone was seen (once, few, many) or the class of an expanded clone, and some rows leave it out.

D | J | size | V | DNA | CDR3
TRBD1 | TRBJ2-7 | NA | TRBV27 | TGTACCACAGGCTCCCGGACAGGGGTTTCCTACGAGCAGTACTTC | CTTGSRTGVSYEQYF
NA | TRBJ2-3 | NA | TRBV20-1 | TGCAGTGCTAGCCCAACTACAGATACGCAGTATTTT | CSASPTTDTQYF
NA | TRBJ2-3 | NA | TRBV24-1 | TGTGCCACCAGTGTCCCTAGCACAGATACGCAGTATTTT | CATSVPSTDTQYF
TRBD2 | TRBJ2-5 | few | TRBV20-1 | TGCAGTGCTGTAGCGGGAGTGGAAGAGACCCAGTACTTC | CSAVAGVEETQYF
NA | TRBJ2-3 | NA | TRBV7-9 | TGTGCCAGCAGCTTAGTGTCGGGAGCTTCAGATACGCAGTATTTT | CASSLVSGASDTQYF
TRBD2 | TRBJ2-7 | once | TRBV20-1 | TGCAGTGCTAGATTAGCGGGAGAAGCCTACGAGCAGTACTTC | CSARLAGEAYEQYF
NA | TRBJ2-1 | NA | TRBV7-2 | TGTGTCAGCACCCCCGCAAATGAGCAGTTCTTC | CVSTPANEQFF
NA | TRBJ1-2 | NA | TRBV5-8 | TGTGCCAGCAGCGCCGGCGGGGGCTGGGGAGCTAACTATGGCTACACCTTC | CASSAGGGWGANYGYTF
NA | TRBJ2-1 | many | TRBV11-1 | TGTGCTTCGCAGCTACAGAATCCGGCGGTTGAGCAGTTCTTC | CASQLQNPAVEQFF
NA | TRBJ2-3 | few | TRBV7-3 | TGTGCCAGCAGCCCCAACCCCGCAGATACGCAGTATTTT | CASSPNPADTQYF
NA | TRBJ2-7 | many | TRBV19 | TGTGCCAGTAGTCCCGGCGCCTTAGGCGAGCAGTACTTC | CASSPGALGEQYF
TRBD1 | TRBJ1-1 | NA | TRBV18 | TGTGCCAGCTCGGACGGACAGGGCACTGAAGCTTTCTTT | CASSDGQGTEAFF
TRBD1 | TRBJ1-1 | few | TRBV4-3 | TGCGCCAGCAGCATTACCGGGACAGGGGGCCTTGAAGAAGCTTTCTTT | CASSITGTGGLEEAFF
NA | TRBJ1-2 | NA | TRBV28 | TGTGCCAGCAGTTCCCAGACAAGGACTAACTATGGCTACACCTTC | CASSSQTRTNYGYTF
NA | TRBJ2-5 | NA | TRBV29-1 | TGCAGCGTTGAGGAGGGGCTTGAGACCCAGTACTTC | CSVEEGLETQYF
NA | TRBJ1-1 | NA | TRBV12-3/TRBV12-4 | TGTGCCAGCAGTTTTTATGTGAATTTGGACACTGAAGCTTTCTTT | CASSFYVNLDTEAFF
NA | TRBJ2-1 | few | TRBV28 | TGTGCCAGCAAAGAGTCCGATCTCAATGAGCAGTTCTTC | CASKESDLNEQFF
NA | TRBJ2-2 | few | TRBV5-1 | TGCGCCAGCAGCTTGGCCCAGCCAGGCACCGGGGAGCTGTTTTTT | CASSLAQPGTGELFF
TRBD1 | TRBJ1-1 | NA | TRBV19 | TGTGCCAGTAGTCCGGACTCCGGGACAGGGGGCAGTTTGGCTTTCTTT | CASSPDSGTGGSLAFF
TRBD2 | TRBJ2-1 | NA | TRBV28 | TGTGCCAGCAGTTCGACTAGCGGGAGTAAGAATGAGCAGTTCTTC | CASSSTSGSKNEQFF
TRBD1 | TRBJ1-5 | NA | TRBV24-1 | TGTGCCACCGCCCCCTGGGACAGCGGTCAGCCCCAGCATTTT | CATAPWDSGQPQHF
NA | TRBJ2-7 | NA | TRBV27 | TGTGCCAGCAGTTTCCGAGAGGGCCTCTACGAGCAGTACTTC | CASSFREGLYEQYF
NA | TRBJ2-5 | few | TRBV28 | TGTGCCAGCAGCCCTCAGGTGGACTTCCAAGAGACCCAGTACTTC | CASSPQVDFQETQYF
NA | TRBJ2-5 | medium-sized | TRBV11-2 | TGTGCCAGCAGCTTTGGGGGGCAAGAGACCCAGTACTTC | CASSFGGQETQYF
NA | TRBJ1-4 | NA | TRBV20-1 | TGCAGTGCTTGGGGGGCGAAGGAAAAACTGTTTTTT | CSAWGAKEKLFF
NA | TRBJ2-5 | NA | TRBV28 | TGTGCCAGCAGTACAGGAGGGGCCATGGAGGGAACCCAGTACTTC | CASSTGGAMEGTQYF
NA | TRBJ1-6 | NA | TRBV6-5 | TGTGCCAGCAGTTACACGACGACAGGTTCGAATTCACCCCTCCACTTT | CASSYTTTGSNSPLHF
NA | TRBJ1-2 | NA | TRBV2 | TGTGCCAGCAGCGCGGGGTTGAGCTATGGCTACACCTTC | CASSAGLSYGYTF
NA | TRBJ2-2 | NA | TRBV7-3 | TGTGCCAGCAGCTTAAACAGGGCGGGCACCGGGGAGCTGTTTTTT | CASSLNRAGTGELFF
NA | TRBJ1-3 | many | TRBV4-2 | TGTGCCAGCAGGACTGGAAACACCATATATTTT | CASRTGNTIYF
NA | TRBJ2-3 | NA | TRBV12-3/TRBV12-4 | TGTGCCAGCAGCCCCGGCGCTAGCACAGATACGCAGTATTTT | CASSPGASTDTQYF
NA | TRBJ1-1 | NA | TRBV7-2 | TGTGCCAGCAGCTTAAACGGGGGGGCGGGCACTGAAGCTTTCTTT | CASSLNGGAGTEAFF
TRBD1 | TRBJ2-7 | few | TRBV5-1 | TGCGCCAGCAGCTTCTCCGGGACAGAATCCTACGAGCAGTACTTC | CASSFSGTESYEQYF